This T cell receptor (beta chain) was profiled in a study of blood T cell repertoires in COVID-19. On the study more broadly: The analysed material was cDNA or gDNA that came from T cells, B-cell-depleted T cells, or PBMCs.

Original processing methods: Cell counts per sample came from amplifying reference gene primers. Assay: immunoSEQ multiplex PCR; the TCRdb copy retains only in-frame clones and omits some. The DNA was the basis for D and trimming; V, J and clone size are from that table. The table has approximately 240,000 clones, just under 85% seen once. V dropped 2 bases and J dropped 1; count of bases not matched to a gene: 7. CDR1 SGHVS and CDR2 FQNEAQ come from the germline V gene. The CDR3 loop spans 16 amino acids. This receptor was identified in a man aged 45-60 years with acute or convalescent COVID-19. This chain links TRBV7-8 with TRBJ1-1; 7 nucleotides agree with TRBD1. Source material: peripheral blood. CDR3 protein: CASSLKGTGANTEAFF. CDR3 nucleotides: TGTGCCAGCAGCTTAAAGGGAACAGGGGCGAACACTGAAGCTTTCTTT.